A selection of T cell receptor beta chains follows, all from one sample in a study of control samples from healthy donors and cancer patients. Assay used: immunoSEQ multiplex PCR; TCRdb lists only in-frame clones, some missing. The table shows about 160,000 clones, with around 96% occurring only once. The material sequenced was blood. Receptors were obtained from a middle-aged woman in good health. Both conserved end residues are part of each CDR3. A D gene is named only where the DNA matches it firmly. The size field is filled for only some rows; it gives once, few, many or a size class.

J gene: TRBJ1-1; V gene: TRBV6-2/TRBV6-3; clone size: once; D gene: TRBD1; CDR3 DNA: TGTGCCAGCAGTTACGGTGGACAGGCGAACACTGAAGCTTTCTTT; CDR3 protein: CASSYGGQANTEAFF
J gene: TRBJ2-1; V gene: TRBV27; clone size: .; D gene: TRBD2; CDR3 DNA: TGTGCCAGCAGTCCCCCCCGACTAGCGGCGAATGAGCAGTTCTTC; CDR3 protein: CASSPPRLAANEQFF
J gene: TRBJ1-3; V gene: TRBV5-1; clone size: .; D gene: .; CDR3 DNA: TGCGCCAGCAGCTTGGATGACACCATATATTTT; CDR3 protein: CASSLDDTIYF
J gene: TRBJ1-6; V gene: TRBV11-2; clone size: .; D gene: TRBD1; CDR3 DNA: TGTGCCAGCAGCTCCCGACAGGGGAGGAGCAATTCACCCCTCCACTTT; CDR3 protein: CASSSRQGRSNSPLHF
J gene: TRBJ2-3; V gene: TRBV15; clone size: .; D gene: .; CDR3 DNA: TGTGCCACCAGCAGGCCTTTCGGGACAGATACGCAGTATTTT; CDR3 protein: CATSRPFGTDTQYF
J gene: TRBJ1-6; V gene: TRBV3-1/TRBV3-2; clone size: .; D gene: .; CDR3 DNA: TGTGCCAGCAGCCCCGGGACTTTTGGGTCACCCCTCCACTTT; CDR3 protein: CASSPGTFGSPLHF
J gene: TRBJ1-5; V gene: TRBV5-6; clone size: few; D gene: .; CDR3 DNA: TGTGCCAGCAGCTCTGGTGGAGGGTTCGGTGGGGGTCAGCCCCAGCATTTT; CDR3 protein: CASSSGGGFGGGQPQHF
J gene: TRBJ2-7; V gene: TRBV12-3/TRBV12-4; clone size: .; D gene: .; CDR3 DNA: TGTGCCAGCAGTCTTACAGGTACCAACGAGCAGTACTTC; CDR3 protein: CASSLTGTNEQYF
J gene: TRBJ2-7; V gene: TRBV25-1; clone size: .; D gene: TRBD2; CDR3 DNA: TGTGCCAGCAGTGAGGGACTAGCGGGATTAGCCTACGAGCAGTACTTC; CDR3 protein: CASSEGLAGLAYEQYF
J gene: TRBJ1-1; V gene: TRBV21-1; clone size: .; D gene: .; CDR3 DNA: TGTGCCAGCAGGTGGGAGAGCTCCGGCACTGAAGCTTTCTTT; CDR3 protein: CASRWESSGTEAFF
J gene: TRBJ2-7; V gene: TRBV5-6; clone size: .; D gene: .; CDR3 DNA: TGTGCCAGCAGCTTGCCAGGACGGAGCTACGAGCAGTACTTC; CDR3 protein: CASSLPGRSYEQYF
J gene: TRBJ1-5; V gene: TRBV27; clone size: .; D gene: TRBD1; CDR3 DNA: TGTGCCAGCAGTCCAGGGACAGATAGCAATCAGCCCCAGCATTTT; CDR3 protein: CASSPGTDSNQPQHF
J gene: TRBJ2-7; V gene: TRBV12-3/TRBV12-4; clone size: .; D gene: TRBD2; CDR3 DNA: TGTGCCAGCAGTTTAACTAGCGGCTACGAGCAGTACTTC; CDR3 protein: CASSLTSGYEQYF
J gene: TRBJ2-7; V gene: TRBV5-8; clone size: .; D gene: .; CDR3 DNA: TGTGCCAGCACCAACTCCCGGGCCCTACTGGGGGAGCAGTACTTC; CDR3 protein: CASTNSRALLGEQYF
J gene: TRBJ1-4; V gene: TRBV9; clone size: few; D gene: .; CDR3 DNA: TGTGCCAGCAGCGTAGGACAGGCAACTAATGAAAAACTGTTTTTT; CDR3 protein: CASSVGQATNEKLFF
J gene: TRBJ1-1; V gene: TRBV3-1/TRBV3-2; clone size: .; D gene: .; CDR3 DNA: TGTGCCAGCAGCCGACCCGGGGGAAACACTGAAGCTTTCTTT; CDR3 protein: CASSRPGGNTEAFF
J gene: TRBJ2-5; V gene: TRBV9; clone size: .; D gene: .; CDR3 DNA: TGTGCCAGCAGCGTCGACAGCCAAGAGACCCAGTACTTC; CDR3 protein: CASSVDSQETQYF
J gene: TRBJ2-7; V gene: TRBV5-8; clone size: .; D gene: TRBD2; CDR3 DNA: TGTGCCAGCAGCTTAGCTAGCGGAAGCTCCTACGAGCAGTACTTC; CDR3 protein: CASSLASGSSYEQYF
J gene: TRBJ2-7; V gene: TRBV15; clone size: .; D gene: .; CDR3 DNA: TGTGCCACCAGCAGAGATTTAGGCAGGGCCCACGAGCAGTACTTC; CDR3 protein: CATSRDLGRAHEQYF
J gene: TRBJ2-7; V gene: TRBV7-2; clone size: .; D gene: .; CDR3 DNA: TGTGCCAGCAGCTTAGATGGGGGCGCCTACGAGCAGTACTTC; CDR3 protein: CASSLDGGAYEQYF
J gene: TRBJ1-2; V gene: TRBV7-2; clone size: .; D gene: .; CDR3 DNA: TGTGCCAGCAGCCCGCCGGGGACACTTTTTTATGGCTACACCTTC; CDR3 protein: CASSPPGTLFYGYTF
J gene: TRBJ1-5; V gene: TRBV19; clone size: .; D gene: .; CDR3 DNA: TGTGCCAGTGGGGGACAAGCCTCTAATCAGCCCCAGCATTTT; CDR3 protein: CASGGQASNQPQHF
J gene: TRBJ2-1; V gene: TRBV30; clone size: .; D gene: .; CDR3 DNA: TGTGCCTGGAGTGTGCTAGGACTTACCAATGAGCAGTTCTTC; CDR3 protein: CAWSVLGLTNEQFF
J gene: TRBJ1-1; V gene: TRBV15; clone size: .; D gene: .; CDR3 DNA: TGTGCCACCAGCAGGGACAGCATGATGAACACTGAAGCTTTCTTT; CDR3 protein: CATSRDSMMNTEAFF
J gene: TRBJ2-5; V gene: TRBV19; clone size: .; D gene: .; CDR3 DNA: TGTGCCAGTAGTATTCCCGGTTGTAGGGGGACCCAGTACTTC; CDR3 protein: CASSIPGCRGTQYF
J gene: TRBJ2-1; V gene: TRBV13; clone size: once; D gene: TRBD2; CDR3 DNA: TGTGCCAGCAGCTTAGGAGGGACTAGTACTTACAATGAGCAGTTCTTC; CDR3 protein: CASSLGGTSTYNEQFF
J gene: TRBJ1-1; V gene: TRBV11-3; clone size: .; D gene: TRBD1; CDR3 DNA: TGTGCCAGCAGCCTGGGGAGGGGGCCAAGTACTGAAGCTTTCTTT; CDR3 protein: CASSLGRGPSTEAFF
J gene: TRBJ1-1; V gene: TRBV11-3; clone size: .; D gene: TRBD1; CDR3 DNA: TGTGCCAGCAGCCGGGACAGGAACACTGAAGCTTTCTTT; CDR3 protein: CASSRDRNTEAFF
J gene: TRBJ1-1; V gene: TRBV7-2; clone size: .; D gene: .; CDR3 DNA: TGTGCCAGCAGCTTACTACAGGGAGGCACTGAAGCTTTCTTT; CDR3 protein: CASSLLQGGTEAFF
J gene: TRBJ1-2; V gene: TRBV6-5; clone size: once; D gene: .; CDR3 DNA: TGTGCCAGCAGTTACCTCCGTCTGTCTGGCTACACCTTC; CDR3 protein: CASSYLRLSGYTF
J gene: TRBJ2-7; V gene: TRBV27; clone size: .; D gene: TRBD1; CDR3 DNA: TGTGCCAGCAGTTTCAGGGGACAGGGTAAGCAGTACTTC; CDR3 protein: CASSFRGQGKQYF
J gene: TRBJ1-1; V gene: TRBV13; clone size: .; D gene: .; CDR3 DNA: TGTGCCAGCAGCTTATCCCCCCGAACCCCTGAAGCTTTCTTT; CDR3 protein: CASSLSPRTPEAFF
J gene: TRBJ1-1; V gene: TRBV30; clone size: once; D gene: TRBD1; CDR3 DNA: TGTGCCTGGGACAGGGGTACTGAAGCTTTCTTT; CDR3 protein: CAWDRGTEAFF
J gene: TRBJ2-5; V gene: TRBV12-5; clone size: .; D gene: TRBD2; CDR3 DNA: TGTGCTAGTGTATTCCTAGCGGGAGGTCAAGAGACCCAGTACTTC; CDR3 protein: CASVFLAGGQETQYF
J gene: TRBJ2-3; V gene: TRBV7-8; clone size: .; D gene: .; CDR3 DNA: TGTGCCAGCAGCATGCGACTTTCAGAGGAAGATACGCAGTATTTT; CDR3 protein: CASSMRLSEEDTQYF
J gene: TRBJ2-3; V gene: TRBV9; clone size: .; D gene: .; CDR3 DNA: TGTGCCAGCAGCTCACGACCTGTAAGCACAGATACGCAGTATTTT; CDR3 protein: CASSSRPVSTDTQYF